One and the same sample provided the 29 T cell receptor beta chains below, sequenced in a study of cytomegalovirus exposure and HLA in healthy donors. This PCR relied on a set of 60 Vbeta primers and 13 Jbeta primers. Data came from immunoSEQ multiplex PCR; TCRdb stores just in-frame clones and leaves some out. Of 100,000 or so clones listed, approximately 80% are singletons. Sequences were obtained from PBMCs. All receptors derive from a middle-aged woman in good health and CMV-seronegative.

The CDR3 sequence: CASSSTTGRSPLHF. The CDR3 DNA sequence: TGTGCCAGCAGTTCCACGACAGGGAGGTCACCCCTCCACTTT. The rearrangement joins TRBV6-1 to TRBJ1-6, with 7 bases identical to TRBD1. Germline CDR1 reads MNHNS; CDR2 reads SASEGT. The ends lost 5 bases at V and 10 bases at J; junction bases unmatched: 8. The CDR3 is made up of 14 amino acids.

This clone was detected only a few times. V gene TRBV2 combines with J gene TRBJ1-5, with D uncertain. The CDR3 is 16 amino acids. Trimming shortened V by 6 bases and J by 3 bases, and 18 bases separated the two germline ends. Germline V CDR1 and CDR2: SNHLY, FYNNEI. The CDR3 spells CASRTFTCGSNQPQHF. CDR3 bases: TGTGCCAGCAGGACTTTTACGTGTGGGTCCAATCAGCCCCAGCATTTT. Looking up the rest from reference TRBV2 and TRBJ1-5 gives the full variable domain: EPEVTQTPSHQVTQMGQEVILRCVPISNHLYFYWYRQILGQKVEFLVSFYNNEISEKSEIFDDQFSVERPDGSNFTLKIRSTKLEDSAMYFCASRTFTCGSNQPQHFGDGTRLSIL.

This rearrangement joins TRBV18 to TRBJ2-1, with D possibly TRBD1 on 5 matching bases. V was clipped by 4 bases and J by 14 bases, with 12 bases between them. Germline V lookup: CDR1 KGHSH, CDR2 LQKENI. This CDR3 is built from 11 residues. CDR3 DNA sequence: TGTGCCAGCTCACAACAGGAACGGGAGTTCTTC. This sequence encodes CASSQQEREFF.

This sequence joins TRBV11-2 and TRBJ1-1; 8 bases map to TRBD1. The CDR3 has 17 residues. From germline, CDR1 is SGHAT and CDR2 FQNNGV. V shed 5 bases and J 0 bases; nucleotides not matched to a gene: 11. The CDR3 region has the DNA TGTGCCAGCAGCGCCTACAGGGGGGGGCTTATGAACACTGAAGCTTTCTTT. Its translation is CASSAYRGGLMNTEAFF.

The chain links TRBV14 to TRBJ1-2; 10 positions match TRBD1. The V gene's germline CDR1 is SGHDN and CDR2 FVKESK. After removal of 0 bases from V and 6 bases from J, the junction contained 7 bases not matched to a gene. There are 16 residues in the CDR3. CDR3 sequence: CASSQEFDRGLDGYTF. In nucleotides, the CDR3 is TGTGCCAGCAGCCAAGAATTCGACAGGGGGCTGGATGGCTACACCTTC.

The chain employs TRBV7-2 and TRBJ2-1, with 8 bases identical to TRBD1. The V gene end was trimmed by 5 bases and the J gene end by 0 bases; junction bases not matched to a gene: 3. Germline V lookup: CDR1 SGHTA, CDR2 FQGNSA. The CDR3 is 15 residues long. The CDR3 nucleotides are TGTGCCAGCAGCCGTGGGACAGGCTCCTACAATGAGCAGTTCTTC. Translation gives CASSRGTGSYNEQFF.

This chain joins TRBV2 and TRBJ2-1; TRBD2 matches at 8 bases. From germline, CDR1 is SNHLY and CDR2 FYNNEI. The CDR3 is 15 amino acids. V shed 8 bases and J 1 base; nucleotides not matched to a gene: 7. CDR3 amino acids: CASEPRLASYNEQFF. The CDR3 coding sequence is TGTGCCAGCGAGCCCCGACTAGCGTCCTACAATGAGCAGTTCTTC. The complete variable domain, with remaining parts taken from reference TRBV2 and TRBJ2-1, reads EPEVTQTPSHQVTQMGQEVILRCVPISNHLYFYWYRQILGQKVEFLVSFYNNEISEKSEIFDDQFSVERPDGSNFTLKIRSTKLEDSAMYFCASEPRLASYNEQFFGPGTRLTVL.

Points on this clone: Relative to the germline gene, one junction end is altered; a read error may explain this. The chain couples TRBV7-9 to TRBJ2-7; 8 positions agree with TRBD1. Germline V lookup: CDR1 SEHNR, CDR2 FQNEAQ (reference sequence). The CDR3 contains 17 residues. The CDR3 protein is CSSSLVADRGPPYEQYF. The DNA of the CDR3 is TGTTCCAGCAGCTTAGTAGCCGACAGGGGTCCCCCCTACGAGCAGTACTTC.

This clone was recorded once. This chain connects TRBV28 to TRBJ1-1; D ambiguous. The germline V and J ends were trimmed by 5 bases and 10 bases, with 14 bases remaining between them. Germline CDR1 MDHEN, CDR2 SYDVKM. This CDR3 comprises 12 residues. The CDR3 nucleotides are TGTGCCAGCAGTCTCCCCCCCGGTGCAGCTTTCTTT. Amino acids: CASSLPPGAAFF.

The chain links TRBV29-1 to TRBJ1-1; 7 bases match TRBD1. Germline CDR1 is SQVTM and CDR2 is ANQGSEA. The CDR3 contains 14 residues. V lost 5 bases and J lost 0; bases outside the gene matches: 6. This chain's CDR3 is CSVRGQRMNTEAFF. CDR3 coding DNA: TGCAGCGTTCGGGGACAGAGGATGAACACTGAAGCTTTCTTT.

The chain employs TRBV28 and TRBJ1-2; possible D gene TRBD1, 5 bases. Trimming took 6 bases from V and 4 from J, leaving 9 bases between them. The V gene's germline CDR1 is MDHEN and CDR2 SYDVKM. The CDR3 contains 12 residues. CDR3 amino acids: CASRAGGYGYTF. The CDR3 DNA follows: TGTGCCAGCAGGGCCGGGGGCTATGGCTACACCTTC.

V gene TRBV5-8 combines with J gene TRBJ2-1; 12 bases fit TRBD2. Trimming took 7 bases from V and 9 from J; bases not matched to a gene: 8. The CDR3 loop spans 14 amino acids. Germline loops: CDR1 SGHTS, CDR2 YDEGEE. DNA for the CDR3: TGTGCCAGCGAACTAGCGGGGGGCCAGGGTGAGCAGTTCTTC. It codes for CASELAGGQGEQFF.

This clone was seen a handful of times. This rearrangement joins TRBV30 to TRBJ1-6, with 8 bases lining up with TRBD1. Germline V CDR1 and CDR2: GTSNPN, SVGIG (reference sequence). V dropped 4 bases and J dropped 2; count of bases not matched to a gene: 4. CDR3 length: 15 amino acids. CDR3 sequence (DNA): TGTGCCTGGAACCCAGGGGGCGCCTATAATTCACCCCTCCACTTT. It specifies CAWNPGGAYNSPLHF. Complete variable domain (other parts from reference TRBV30 and TRBJ1-6): SQTIHQWPATLVQPVGSPLSLECTVEGTSNPNLYWYRQAAGRGLQLLFYSVGIGQISSEVPQNLSASRPQDRQFILSSKKLLLSDSGFYLCAWNPGGAYNSPLHFGNGTRLTVT.

This chain links TRBV15 with TRBJ1-1; the D is unclear. The CDR3 is 15 amino acids. With 0 bases removed from V and 1 base from J, the gap between germline ends came to 9 bases. Germline assignment: CDR1 LNHNV and CDR2 YYDKDF (reference sequence). CDR3 loop: CATSRDLAENTEAFF. The CDR3 DNA is TGTGCCACCAGCAGAGATCTGGCGGAGAACACTGAAGCTTTCTTT.

The gene calls are TRBV7-2 and TRBJ2-2, with D hard to call. V shed 1 base and J shed 4 bases, with 10 bases lying between them. The CDR3 has 15 amino acids. The germline gives CDR1 SGHTA, CDR2 FQGNSA. CDR3 amino acids: CASSLGLQVTGELFF. The CDR3 DNA reads TGTGCCAGCAGCTTAGGACTTCAAGTCACCGGGGAGCTGTTTTTT.

The chain joins TRBV5-6 to TRBJ1-6; D is unresolved. The CDR3 sequence is 13 residues long. Per germline, CDR1 SGHDT and CDR2 YYEEEE. Trimming took off 2 bases at V and 7 bases at J, with 7 bases between the two ends. CDR3 DNA: TGTGCCAGCAGCTTTCCGGGAAATTCACCCCTCCACTTT. It specifies CASSFPGNSPLHF.

The V and J genes are TRBV11-2 and TRBJ1-1, with 7 bases that match TRBD1. Germline trimming cut 6 bases from V and 0 bases from J; bases unmatched to any gene: 13. Germline lookup yields CDR1 SGHAT and CDR2 FQNNGV. The CDR3 has 17 amino acids. The CDR3 here is CASSSWDSVVMNTEAFF. CDR3 sequence (DNA): TGTGCCAGCAGTTCCTGGGACAGCGTCGTGATGAACACTGAAGCTTTCTTT.

The chain uses TRBV7-2 and TRBJ1-1; D is possibly TRBD1 (6 bases). V was pared by 3 bases and J by 4 bases, with 9 bases between. Germline V lookup: CDR1 SGHTA, CDR2 FQGNSA. The CDR3 is 13 amino acids. The CDR3 loop is CASSFQGPTEAFF. The CDR3 nucleotides read TGTGCCAGCAGCTTCCAGGGGCCCACTGAAGCTTTCTTT.

There are a few counts of this clone. The genes are TRBV9 and TRBJ2-5, with D possibly TRBD2 on 5 matching bases. The CDR3 covers 14 residues. The germline V gene has CDR1 SGDLS and CDR2 YYNGEE. The ends were cut back, 5 bases at V and 4 bases at J, with 15 bases in the middle. The CDR3: CASSPRRTGETQYF. As DNA, the CDR3 is TGTGCCAGCAGTCCCCGGAGGACGGGAGAGACCCAGTACTTC.

The CDR3 coding sequence is TGCGCCACCGCTCCGACAGCCAACAATCAGCCCCAGCATTTT. Its translation is CATAPTANNQPQHF. V gene TRBV10-2 combines with J gene TRBJ1-5; D perhaps matches TRBD1 (5 bases). The CDR3 has 14 amino acids. Deletions cut 10 bases from V and 3 bases from J, with 16 bases between. Per germline, CDR1 WSHSY and CDR2 SAAADI.

This chain links TRBV5-1 with TRBJ1-1, with a possible D match to TRBD1 (6 bases). The germline CDR1 and CDR2 sequences are SGHRS and YFSETQ. Trimming removed 7 bases at V and 1 base at J, with 20 bases between. This CDR3 has 16 amino acids. The CDR3 region is CASSSRGGRENTEAFF. CDR3 nucleotide sequence: TGCGCCAGCTCCTCCCGGGGGGGGCGGGAGAACACTGAAGCTTTCTTT.

The genes are TRBV19 and TRBJ2-5; no firm D call. This CDR3 has 15 residues. Germline V lookup: CDR1 LNHDA, CDR2 SQIVND (reference sequence). V lost 3 bases and J lost 0, with 11 bases in between. The CDR3 DNA sequence: TGTGCCAGTAGTATGGGCCAAACGTACCAAGAGACCCAGTACTTC. It encodes CASSMGQTYQETQYF.

The gene calls are TRBV5-1 and TRBJ2-5, with 8 nucleotides matching TRBD2. Looked up from germline, CDR1 is SGHRS and CDR2 is YFSETQ. V lost 0 bases and J lost 1; bases outside the gene matches: 2. This CDR3 spans 15 amino acids. The CDR3 bases are TGCGCCAGCAGCTTGGCCGGGGGGGGCCAAGAGACCCAGTACTTC. Translated, it gives CASSLAGGGQETQYF.

The count of this clone is one. This chain uses TRBV7-9 with TRBJ1-3; D remains unclear. V lost 1 base to trimming and J lost 7 bases, with 5 bases between them. The CDR3 runs to 12 residues. Per the germline V gene, CDR1 is SEHNR and CDR2 is FQNEAQ (reference sequence). The CDR3 loop is CASSLEENTIYF. The CDR3 DNA is TGTGCCAGCAGCTTAGAAGAGAACACCATATATTTT.

This chain connects TRBV5-1 to TRBJ2-3; D unclear. Per the germline V gene, CDR1 is SGHRS and CDR2 is YFSETQ. V was shortened by 4 bases and J by 3 bases, with 12 bases between the two germline ends. This CDR3 contains 14 residues. The CDR3 nucleotides read TGCGCCAGCAGCCTGACCCTAGAGACAGATACGCAGTATTTT. Protein: CASSLTLETDTQYF.

The rearrangement joins TRBV7-9 to TRBJ1-4; 8 positions match TRBD1. The ends lost 1 base at V and 2 bases at J; junction bases unmatched: 6. The CDR3 is 17 residues long. Germline-derived CDR1 and CDR2 are SEHNR and FQNEAQ (reference sequence). The CDR3 loop is CASSLGRGLRTNEKLFF. The CDR3 DNA reads as TGTGCCAGCAGCTTAGGCAGGGGGCTGCGGACTAATGAAAAACTGTTTTTT.

The table lists this clone with a count of one. The chain uses TRBV4-1 and TRBJ2-1; 9 bases align to TRBD2. The CDR3 has 11 residues. CDR1 and CDR2 from the germline V gene are MGHRA and YSYEKL. After removal of 6 bases from V and 9 bases from J, the junction contained 0 bases not matched to a gene. DNA for the CDR3: TGCGCCAGCAGGACTAGCGGTGAGCAGTTCTTC. Protein product: CASRTSGEQFF.

The CDR3 loop reads CASSLNQGVGKNEQFF. In DNA, the CDR3 is TGTGCCAGCAGCTTAAATCAGGGGGTTGGGAAAAATGAGCAGTTCTTC. The chain has TRBV7-3 and TRBJ2-1; 7 bases align to TRBD1. Germline CDR1 reads SGHTA; CDR2 reads FQGTGA. Losses at the gene ends were 1 base for V and 7 bases for J; bases not matched to a gene: 10. This CDR3 has 16 residues.

The chain couples TRBV28 to TRBJ1-2; TRBD1 is a possible D gene (5 bases). The CDR3 covers 14 residues. Per germline, CDR1 MDHEN and CDR2 SYDVKM. V shed 2 bases and J shed 6 bases, with 13 bases lying between them. The CDR3 reads CASSLTGLPNGYTF. CDR3 nucleotides: TGTGCCAGCAGTTTAACGGGACTGCCGAATGGCTACACCTTC.